The 18 T cell receptor beta chains given below trace back to one sample, sequenced in a study of technical replicates of blood from a handful of donors. Using immunoSEQ multiplex PCR, the repertoire was profiled, and TCRdb retains in-frame clones only, with some absent. The profile shows about 75,000 clones, about nine tenths of them singletons. The specimen sequenced was T cells isolated from PBMCs. The receptors were sampled from a human donor in good health. Some clones in this sample may be carry-over from other donors' samples.

The chain combines TRBV14 with TRBJ2-7; no firm D call. The CDR3 sequence is 16 residues long. The V end lost 0 bases, the J end lost 4 bases, and 16 bases lay between the germline ends. Germline assignment: CDR1 SGHDN and CDR2 FVKESK. Here the CDR3 reads CASSQDRTTRRYEQYF. The CDR3 DNA reads as TGTGCCAGCAGCCAAGACAGAACTACGAGAAGATACGAGCAGTACTTC.

The rearrangement links TRBV18 to TRBJ2-3, with a possible D match to TRBD1 (6 bases). V was cut by 2 bases and J by 8 bases, with 17 bases left in between. CDR1 is KGHSH and CDR2 is LQKENI in the germline V gene. The CDR3 sequence is 15 residues long. The CDR3 loop is CASSPVQGELGTQYF. The CDR3 DNA follows: TGTGCCAGCTCACCAGTACAGGGAGAGTTAGGTACGCAGTATTTT.

The chain uses TRBV5-4 and TRBJ2-7; 10 nucleotides align to TRBD2. J was trimmed by 1 base and V by 1 base; bases with no gene match: 5. Looked up from germline, CDR1 is SGHNT and CDR2 is YYREEE (reference sequence). The CDR3 covers 16 residues. CDR3 region: CASSLSSGSVSYEQYF. The CDR3, as DNA: TGTGCCAGCAGCTTGTCTAGCGGGAGTGTTTCCTACGAGCAGTACTTC.

V usage is TRBV9 and J usage is TRBJ1-2; unclear D gene. Germline assignment: CDR1 SGDLS and CDR2 YYNGEE. The CDR3 has 14 residues. The V gene lost 0 bases and the J gene lost 2 bases, with 8 bases spanning the gap. CDR3 nucleotides: TGTGCCAGCAGCGTAGCAGGCAGGAACTATGGCTACACCTTC. Translated, it gives CASSVAGRNYGYTF.

The V and J genes are TRBV2 and TRBJ1-2, with 7 bases matching TRBD1. V shed 6 bases and J 4 bases; nucleotides not matched to a gene: 11. The CDR3 sequence is 15 residues long. Germline CDR1 is SNHLY and CDR2 is FYNNEI. The CDR3 is CASRLDRDGVYGYTF. For the CDR3, the DNA is TGTGCCAGCAGGCTAGACAGGGATGGAGTCTATGGCTACACCTTC. The full variable domain, its missing parts supplied by reference TRBV2 and TRBJ1-2, is EPEVTQTPSHQVTQMGQEVILRCVPISNHLYFYWYRQILGQKVEFLVSFYNNEISEKSEIFDDQFSVERPDGSNFTLKIRSTKLEDSAMYFCASRLDRDGVYGYTFGSGTRLTVV.

A single count supports this clone. The V gene is TRBV27, the J gene TRBJ2-1; 7 bases are a match to TRBD2. The CDR3 length is 15 residues. Germline V gene data show CDR1 as MNHEY and CDR2 as SMNVEV (reference sequence). After removal of 2 bases from V and 4 bases from J, the junction contained 5 bases not matched to a gene. CDR3 residues: CASSLAASGYNEQFF. In nucleotides, the CDR3 is TGTGCCAGCAGTTTAGCGGCTAGCGGTTACAATGAGCAGTTCTTC.

This chain links TRBV9 with TRBJ1-3; TRBD1 aligns across 8 bases. With V trimmed by 0 bases and J by 2 bases, 4 bases remained unmatched. The CDR3 length is 16 residues. Germline loops: CDR1 SGDLS, CDR2 YYNGEE. The CDR3 sequence: CASSVAGTGTGNTIYF. CDR3 nucleotide sequence: TGTGCCAGCAGCGTAGCCGGGACAGGAACTGGAAACACCATATATTTT.

The rearrangement links TRBV11-2 to TRBJ1-5; D remains unclear. Trimming shortened V by 4 bases and J by 4 bases, and 14 bases separated the two germline ends. In germline, CDR1 is SGHAT, CDR2 FQNNGV. This CDR3 comprises 15 residues. CDR3 in DNA: TGTGCCAGCAGCTCCGGGTATCCGGCAAATCAGCCCCAGCATTTT. Its protein is CASSSGYPANQPQHF.

The V and J genes are TRBV9 and TRBJ1-2; TRBD1 might be the D (5 bases). CDR3 length: 14 residues. Germline values: CDR1 SGDLS, CDR2 YYNGEE. V lost 4 bases and J lost 6, with 16 bases in between. The CDR3 DNA reads TGTGCCAGCAGCACAGGCGTTGGGAGGGATGGCTACACCTTC. Translating gives CASSTGVGRDGYTF.

This chain joins TRBV4-1 and TRBJ1-2; no firm D call. Germline-derived CDR1 and CDR2 are MGHRA and YSYEKL. V was trimmed by 2 bases and J by 5 bases, leaving 18 bases between them. CDR3 size: 16 residues. The CDR3 DNA follows: TGCGCCAGCAGCCAACCTCGCTCGGTAGTAAGATATGGCTACACCTTC. Amino acids: CASSQPRSVVRYGYTF.

CDR3 sequence: CASRTGTGYNSPLHF. CDR3 coding DNA: TGTGCCAGCAGGACGGGGACAGGGTACAATTCACCCCTCCACTTT. The chain carries TRBV6-5 and TRBJ1-6, with TRBD1 matching 9 bases. Germline assignment: CDR1 MNHEY and CDR2 SVGAGI. There are 15 residues in the CDR3. Losses at the gene ends were 6 bases for V and 7 bases for J; bases not matched to a gene: 7.

This rearrangement joins TRBV6-5 to TRBJ1-1; no reliable D call. The CDR3 runs 12 residues. Germline CDR1 is MNHEY and CDR2 is SVGAGI. V lost 6 bases to trimming and J lost 4 bases, with 9 bases between them. As DNA, the CDR3 is TGTGCCAGCAGCCAAACTAGCACTGAAGCTTTCTTT. This translates into CASSQTSTEAFF.

V gene TRBV7-9 combines with J gene TRBJ2-1, with 8 bases identical to TRBD1. From germline, CDR1 is SEHNR and CDR2 FQNEAQ (reference sequence). The CDR3 runs to 14 residues. V lost 5 bases, J lost 10 bases, and 10 bases stayed unmatched. CDR3 region: CASSDTTGDAEQFF. For the CDR3, the DNA is TGTGCCAGCAGCGACACGACAGGGGACGCGGAGCAGTTCTTC.

V gene TRBV2 combines with J gene TRBJ1-4; D might be TRBD1 (6 bases). Germline V gene lookup returns CDR1 SNHLY and CDR2 FYNNEI. Trimming took 1 base from V and 5 from J, leaving 8 bases between them. The CDR3 is made up of 14 amino acids. The CDR3 spells CASSEDRVNEKLFF. Here the CDR3 DNA reads TGTGCCAGCAGTGAAGACAGGGTAAATGAAAAACTGTTTTTT.

This rearrangement joins TRBV28 to TRBJ2-2, with 7 positions matching TRBD1. CDR3 length equals 15 residues. Germline values: CDR1 MDHEN, CDR2 SYDVKM. After removal of 4 bases from V and 5 bases from J, the junction contained 7 bases not matched to a gene. The CDR3, as DNA: TGTGCCAGCAGTTACAGACAGGGCTGGACCGGGGAGCTGTTTTTT. It encodes CASSYRQGWTGELFF.

This clone appeared once. The rearrangement joins TRBV5-1 to TRBJ2-1; D might be TRBD2 (6 bases). The ends were cut back, 4 bases at V and 4 bases at J, with 15 bases in the middle. There are 15 residues in the CDR3. Germline V lookup: CDR1 SGHRS, CDR2 YFSETQ. The CDR3 is CASSEPGLDYNEQFF. The DNA for the CDR3 is TGCGCCAGCAGCGAACCGGGACTGGATTACAATGAGCAGTTCTTC.

A single count supports this clone. The chain has TRBV11-2 and TRBJ2-5; D is unclear. The V gene lost 1 base and the J gene lost 2 bases, with 8 bases spanning the gap. The CDR3 totals 14 residues. From germline, CDR1 is SGHAT and CDR2 FQNNGV. CDR3 sequence (DNA): TGTGCCAGCAGCTTAGGGTCAGTACAAGAGACCCAGTACTTC. As protein: CASSLGSVQETQYF. Drawing the rest from reference TRBV11-2 and TRBJ2-5, the complete variable domain is EAGVAQSPRYKIIEKRQSVAFWCNPISGHATLYWYQQILGQGPKLLIQFQNNGVVDDSQLPKDRFSAERLKGVDSTLKIQPAKLEDSAVYLCASSLGSVQETQYFGPGTRLLVL.

The V and J genes are TRBV6-5 and TRBJ1-1; the D is unclear. V dropped 6 bases and J dropped 2 bases, with 16 bases sitting between them. The CDR3 runs 15 residues. Germline lookup yields CDR1 MNHEY and CDR2 SVGAGI. DNA for the CDR3: TGTGCCAGCAGCCCTAGGACTGCCCGCAACACTGAAGCTTTCTTT. Translating gives CASSPRTARNTEAFF.